These T cell receptor beta chains were read from a single sample in a study of T cells in Graves' hyperthyroidism and ophthalmopathy. TCRdb reprocessed the multiplex PCR reads with MiXCR, giving one entry per CDR3 protein. The sample includes about 610,000 distinct CDR3 sequences, more than 45% of them seen just once. The specimen was peripheral blood or thyroid tissue (not recorded which). The receptors derive from a woman aged 18-29 years with Graves' hyperthyroidism. Each CDR3 is given with its conserved first and last residue. The D gene is left open where the match is weak. Part of the rows lack a size; the others show once, few, many or a class for expanded clones.

>TRBJ2-5|TRBV29-1|once|TRBD2
CSRGLGVEETQYF
TGCAGTCGGGGACTAGGAGTTGAAGAGACCCAGTACTTC
>TRBJ1-2|TRBV27|many|NA
CASSWRRDYGYTF
TGTGCCAGCAGTTGGCGCCGGGACTATGGCTACACCTTC
>TRBJ2-2|TRBV29-1|NA|TRBD2
CSLRLASNTGELFF
TGCAGCCTTCGACTAGCGTCAAACACCGGGGAGCTGTTTTTT
>TRBJ1-5|TRBV19|many|TRBD1
CASSFDRGVGQPQHF
TGTGCCAGTAGTTTCGACAGGGGCGTGGGTCAGCCCCAGCATTTT
>TRBJ2-3|TRBV7-3|few|NA
CATRGASTDTQYF
TGTGCCACGAGGGGCGCAAGCACAGATACGCAGTATTTT
>TRBJ1-5|TRBV24-1|NA|NA
CATSDPTSDQETQHF
TGTGCCACCAGTGATCCCACTAGCGACCAAGAGACCCAGCATTTT
>TRBJ2-5|TRBV6-2/TRBV6-3|many|NA
CASSYPETQYF
TGTGCCAGCAGTTACCCGGAGACCCAGTACTTC
>TRBJ1-3|TRBV12-5|many|NA
CASGLRGGNTIYF
TGTGCTAGTGGTTTGCGGGGCGGAAACACCATATATTTT
>TRBJ1-1|TRBV12-3/TRBV12-4|many|NA
CASSLGYGVVTEAFF
TGTGCCAGCAGTTTAGGGTATGGGGTCGTCACTGAAGCTTTCTTT
>TRBJ1-2|TRBV5-5|many|TRBD1
CASSLDSGGAGGGYTF
TGTGCCAGCAGCTTGGACTCAGGGGGCGCCGGTGGTGGCTACACCTTC
>TRBJ1-2|TRBV29-1|NA|NA
CNVKDTGGYTF
TGCAACGTTAAAGACACCGGAGGCTACACCTTC
>TRBJ2-7|TRBV7-2|NA|NA
CASSLVWRGRGSSYEQYF
TGTGCCAGCAGCTTAGTATGGCGGGGTAGGGGGAGCTCCTACGAGCAGTACTTC
>TRBJ2-1|TRBV7-2|few|TRBD1
CASSVTGGFNEQFF
TGTGCCAGCAGCGTGACAGGGGGCTTCAATGAGCAGTTCTTC
>TRBJ1-6|TRBV7-9|many|NA
CASSSTAYLHF
TGTGCCAGCAGCTCTACAGCGTACCTCCACTTT
>TRBJ1-4|TRBV4-1|few|NA
CASSPSQGRTNEKLFF
TGCGCCAGCAGCCCTTCTCAGGGCCGAACTAATGAAAAACTGTTTTTT
>TRBJ2-7|TRBV19|many|TRBD1
CASSSPGQGSYEQYF
TGTGCCAGTAGTAGTCCGGGACAGGGCTCCTACGAGCAGTACTTC
>TRBJ1-4|TRBV7-6|few|TRBD1
CASSLRQGEKLFF
TGTGCCAGCAGTTTACGACAGGGTGAAAAACTGTTTTTT
>TRBJ2-7|TRBV7-9|once|NA
CASSPKWGRSSYEQYF
TGTGCCAGCAGCCCAAAGTGGGGTCGGAGCTCCTACGAGCAGTACTTC
>TRBJ2-6|TRBV10-3|NA|NA
CAISESSFGQTF
TGTGCCATCAGTGAGTCAAGTTTCGGACAGACTTTC
>TRBJ2-7|TRBV7-8|many|TRBD1
CASSLGSDRDEQYF
TGTGCCAGCAGCTTGGGCTCCGACAGGGACGAGCAGTACTTC
>TRBJ2-2|TRBV9|many|TRBD2
CASRSGANTGELFF
TGTGCCAGCCGAAGCGGGGCTAACACCGGGGAGCTGTTTTTT
>TRBJ2-7|TRBV6-2/TRBV6-3|many|TRBD2
CASSYLIRTSGRSPYEQYF
TGTGCCAGCAGTTACTTGATCCGGACTAGCGGGAGGTCTCCCTACGAGCAGTACTTC
>TRBJ1-5|TRBV7-8|many|NA
CASSLDAGLQPQHF
TGTGCCAGCAGCTTAGATGCGGGGCTTCAGCCCCAGCATTTT
>TRBJ2-5|TRBV29-1|many|NA
CSVPEPDLLETQYF
TGCAGCGTCCCAGAACCTGACCTTCTGGAGACCCAGTACTTC
>TRBJ2-2|TRBV20-1|many|TRBD2
CSAREPSGNTGELFF
TGCAGTGCTAGAGAACCTAGCGGGAACACCGGGGAGCTGTTTTTT
>TRBJ2-5|TRBV2|many|NA
CASSEGSEASKGTQYF
TGTGCCAGCAGTGAAGGAAGCGAGGCCTCCAAAGGGACCCAGTACTTC
>TRBJ2-5|TRBV29-1|many|NA
CSVEDLAQETQYF
TGCAGCGTTGAAGATCTGGCCCAAGAGACCCAGTACTTC
>TRBJ1-6|TRBV20-1|many|NA
CSAPDTQRSYNSPLHF
TGCAGCGCACCAGACACTCAGAGGTCCTATAATTCACCCCTCCACTTT
>TRBJ2-6|TRBV5-1|NA|NA
CASSLNPGTSNVLTF
TGCGCCAGCAGCTTGAATCCGGGGACAAGCAACGTCCTGACTTTC
>TRBJ2-5|TRBV9|few|NA
CASSPAGLGETQYF
TGTGCCAGCAGCCCCGCGGGGTTGGGAGAGACCCAGTACTTC
>TRBJ2-7|TRBV29-1|NA|TRBD1
CSVETGDYEQYF
TGCAGCGTTGAAACAGGGGACTACGAGCAGTACTTC
>TRBJ1-1|TRBV3-1|NA|NA
CASSLQRWGETANTEAFF
TGTGCCAGCAGCCTACAAAGGTGGGGTGAGACAGCGAACACTGAAGCTTTCTTT
>TRBJ1-6|TRBV27|NA|NA
CASRTGGDSPLHF
TGTGCCAGCAGGACCGGCGGCGATTCACCCCTCCACTTT
>TRBJ1-4|TRBV11-2|many|NA
CASRLQEGRELFF
TGTGCCAGCAGACTACAGGAGGGCCGCGAACTGTTTTTT
>TRBJ2-5|TRBV11-2|once|NA
CASSSAGSEETQYF
TGTGCCAGCAGTTCCGCCGGGAGTGAAGAGACCCAGTACTTC
>TRBJ2-1|TRBV11-2|NA|TRBD2
CASSSVLAASYNEQFF
TGTGCCAGCAGCTCCGTACTAGCGGCCTCCTACAATGAGCAGTTCTTC
>TRBJ2-7|TRBV29-1|many|NA
CSVDKTGSEQYF
TGCAGCGTTGATAAGACAGGATCCGAGCAGTACTTC
>TRBJ2-7|TRBV6-5|many|TRBD1
CASSYGQGAMYEQYF
TGTGCCAGCAGTTACGGACAGGGGGCGATGTACGAGCAGTACTTC
>TRBJ1-1|TRBV18|few|NA
CASSPGRDMNTEAFF
TGTGCCAGCTCACCAGGCCGTGACATGAACACTGAAGCTTTCTTT
>TRBJ1-6|TRBV20-1|NA|NA
CSARDLGGSPLHF
TGCAGTGCTAGAGACCTCGGCGGTTCACCCCTCCACTTT
>TRBJ2-7|TRBV7-9|NA|NA
CRRQGATATYEQYF
TGCCGTAGACAAGGGGCCACGGCGACCTACGAGCAGTACTTC
>TRBJ2-7|TRBV20-1|many|NA
CSANRDLYEQYF
TGCAGTGCTAACCGGGACCTCTACGAGCAGTACTTC
>TRBJ2-7|TRBV4-1|NA|TRBD2
CASSQDSMGASGSYEQYF
TGCGCCAGCAGCCAAGATAGCATGGGGGCTAGCGGGAGTTACGAGCAGTACTTC
>TRBJ2-7|TRBV7-3|NA|TRBD2
CASSFSGTSALYEQYF
TGTGCCAGCAGCTTTTCCGGGACTAGCGCGCTCTACGAGCAGTACTTC
>TRBJ1-5|TRBV30|few|NA
CAWSTAGNQPQHF
TGTGCCTGGAGTACCGCAGGCAATCAGCCCCAGCATTTT
>TRBJ1-4|TRBV9|NA|NA
CASSFSGGGEKLFF
TGTGCCAGCAGTTTCTCGGGGGGAGGAGAAAAACTGTTTTTT
>TRBJ2-1|TRBV4-1|few|TRBD2
CASSSGLAAYNEQFF
TGTGCCAGCAGCTCTGGACTAGCGGCCTACAATGAGCAGTTCTTC
>TRBJ1-4|TRBV7-9|NA|TRBD1
CASISVGTDEKLFF
TGTGCCAGCATCTCAGTGGGGACAGATGAAAAACTGTTTTTT
>TRBJ1-1|TRBV20-1|few|NA
CSASSLEAEAFF
TGCAGTGCCAGCAGCTTAGAGGCTGAAGCTTTCTTT
>TRBJ1-1|TRBV20-1|many|NA
CSASTPYAGTPPEAFF
TGCAGTGCCAGCACCCCGTACGCAGGGACCCCCCCTGAAGCTTTCTTT
>TRBJ2-7|TRBV7-9|many|TRBD2
CASSPSTSGRRYEQYF
TGTGCCAGCAGCCCGTCGACTAGCGGGAGGCGCTACGAGCAGTACTTC
>TRBJ2-2|TRBV7-9|many|NA
CASSPGPTGELFF
TGTGCCAGCAGCCCCGGCCCAACCGGGGAGCTGTTTTTT
>TRBJ2-6|TRBV27|few|TRBD1
CASESTSGGSGANVLTF
TGTGCCAGCGAGAGTACCTCAGGGGGTAGTGGGGCCAACGTCCTGACTTTC
>TRBJ2-7|TRBV6-1|NA|TRBD2
CASSPGTRILGGFHEQYF
TGTGCCAGCAGTCCCGGGACTAGAATACTTGGGGGGTTCCACGAGCAGTACTTC
>TRBJ1-1|TRBV12-3/TRBV12-4|many|NA
CASNPLRQGNTEAFF
TGTGCCAGCAACCCCCTCCGCCAGGGGAATACTGAAGCTTTCTTT
>TRBJ1-1|TRBV29-1|NA|NA
CSVEGDRANTEAFF
TGCAGCGTTGAGGGGGACCGAGCCAACACTGAAGCTTTCTTT
>TRBJ1-6|TRBV4-1|NA|TRBD1
CASSQVPLTGSGNSPLHF
TGCGCCAGCAGCCAAGTCCCTTTGACAGGGTCAGGAAATTCACCCCTCCACTTT
>TRBJ1-2|TRBV7-8|NA|NA
CASSLGRARSGYTF
TGTGCCAGCAGCTTAGGCAGGGCTCGGAGTGGCTACACCTTC
>TRBJ2-1|TRBV7-2|NA|TRBD2
CASTPRLAGTYNEQFF
TGTGCCAGCACCCCTAGACTAGCGGGAACCTACAATGAGCAGTTCTTC